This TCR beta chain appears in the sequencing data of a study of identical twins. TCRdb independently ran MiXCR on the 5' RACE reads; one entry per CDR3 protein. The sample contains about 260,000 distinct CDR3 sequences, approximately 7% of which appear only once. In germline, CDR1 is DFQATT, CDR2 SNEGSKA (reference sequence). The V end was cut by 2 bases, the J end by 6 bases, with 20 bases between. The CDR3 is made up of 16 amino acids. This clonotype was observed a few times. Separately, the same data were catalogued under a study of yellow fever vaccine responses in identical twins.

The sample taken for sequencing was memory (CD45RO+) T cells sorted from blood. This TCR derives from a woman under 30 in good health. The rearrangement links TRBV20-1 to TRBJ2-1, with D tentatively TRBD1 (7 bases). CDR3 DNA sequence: TGCAGTGCTAGACATCTGGGCAGGGGGGTAATCAATGAGCAGTTCTTC. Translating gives CSARHLGRGVINEQFF.